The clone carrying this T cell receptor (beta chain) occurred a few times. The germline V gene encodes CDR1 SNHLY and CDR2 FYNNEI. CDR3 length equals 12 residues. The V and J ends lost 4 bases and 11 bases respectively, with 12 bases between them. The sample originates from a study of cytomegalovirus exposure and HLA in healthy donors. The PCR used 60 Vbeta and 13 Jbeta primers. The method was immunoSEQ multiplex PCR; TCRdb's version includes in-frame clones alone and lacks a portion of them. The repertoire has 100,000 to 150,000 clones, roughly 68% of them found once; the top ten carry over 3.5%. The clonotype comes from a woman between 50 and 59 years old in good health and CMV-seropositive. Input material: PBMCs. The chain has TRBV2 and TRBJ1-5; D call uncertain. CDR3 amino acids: CASSGSNLAQHF. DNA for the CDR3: TGTGCCAGCAGTGGAAGCAACCTGGCCCAGCATTTT.